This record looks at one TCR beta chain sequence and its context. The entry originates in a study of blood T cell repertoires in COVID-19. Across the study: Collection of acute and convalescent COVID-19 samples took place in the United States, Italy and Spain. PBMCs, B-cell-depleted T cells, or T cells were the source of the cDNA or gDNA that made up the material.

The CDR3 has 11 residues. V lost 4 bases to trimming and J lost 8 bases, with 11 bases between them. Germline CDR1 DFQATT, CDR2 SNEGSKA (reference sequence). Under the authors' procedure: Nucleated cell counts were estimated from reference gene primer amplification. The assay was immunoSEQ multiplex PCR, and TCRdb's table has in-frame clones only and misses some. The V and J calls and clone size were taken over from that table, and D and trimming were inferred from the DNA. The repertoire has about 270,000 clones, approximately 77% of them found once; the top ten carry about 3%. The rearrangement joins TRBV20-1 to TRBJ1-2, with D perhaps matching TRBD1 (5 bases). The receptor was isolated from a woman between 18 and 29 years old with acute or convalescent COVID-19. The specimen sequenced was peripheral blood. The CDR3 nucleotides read TGCAGTGCTATGCGACAGCGCGGCTACACCTTC. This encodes CSAMRQRGYTF.